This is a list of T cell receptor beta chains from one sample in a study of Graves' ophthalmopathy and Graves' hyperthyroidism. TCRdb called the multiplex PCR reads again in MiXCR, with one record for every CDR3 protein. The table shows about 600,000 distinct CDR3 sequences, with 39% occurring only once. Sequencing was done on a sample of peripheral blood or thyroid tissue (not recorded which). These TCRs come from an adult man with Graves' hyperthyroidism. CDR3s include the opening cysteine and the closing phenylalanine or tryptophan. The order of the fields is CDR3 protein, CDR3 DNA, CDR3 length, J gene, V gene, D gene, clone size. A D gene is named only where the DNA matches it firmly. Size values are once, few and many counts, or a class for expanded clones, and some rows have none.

CDR3 protein: CSAKQNTEAFF
CDR3 DNA: TGCAGCGCCAAGCAGAACACTGAAGCTTTCTTT
CDR3 length: 11
J gene: TRBJ1-1
V gene: TRBV29-1
D gene: .
clone size: many

CDR3 protein: CSAALIEGGTDTQYF
CDR3 DNA: TGCAGCGCAGCCTTGATAGAGGGAGGCACAGATACGCAGTATTTT
CDR3 length: 15
J gene: TRBJ2-3
V gene: TRBV29-1
D gene: .
clone size: .

CDR3 protein: CAISESSSGRAGIVYEQYF
CDR3 DNA: TGTGCCATCAGTGAGTCGTCCAGCGGGAGGGCCGGGATTGTCTACGAGCAGTACTTC
CDR3 length: 19
J gene: TRBJ2-7
V gene: TRBV10-3
D gene: TRBD2
clone size: few

CDR3 protein: CASSSGGAYGYTF
CDR3 DNA: TGTGCCAGCAGCTCAGGGGGGGCCTATGGCTACACCTTC
CDR3 length: 13
J gene: TRBJ1-2
V gene: TRBV7-3
D gene: TRBD1
clone size: many

CDR3 protein: CASSDGRGRMNTEAFF
CDR3 DNA: TGTGCCAGCAGTGACGGCAGGGGGCGAATGAACACTGAAGCTTTCTTT
CDR3 length: 16
J gene: TRBJ1-1
V gene: TRBV2
D gene: TRBD1
clone size: many

CDR3 protein: CSVVPGASSNYGYTF
CDR3 DNA: TGCAGCGTTGTCCCAGGGGCGAGCTCTAACTATGGCTACACCTTC
CDR3 length: 15
J gene: TRBJ1-2
V gene: TRBV29-1
D gene: .
clone size: many

CDR3 protein: CATSAGQGYTDTQYF
CDR3 DNA: TGTGCCACCAGTGCCGGACAGGGTTACACAGATACGCAGTATTTT
CDR3 length: 15
J gene: TRBJ2-3
V gene: TRBV24-1
D gene: TRBD1
clone size: .

CDR3 protein: CASSLVRANGNTIYF
CDR3 DNA: TGTGCCAGCAGTTTAGTCAGGGCAAACGGAAACACCATATATTTT
CDR3 length: 15
J gene: TRBJ1-3
V gene: TRBV28
D gene: .
clone size: many

CDR3 protein: CASSTSTGTGLANVLTF
CDR3 DNA: TGTGCCAGCAGCACCTCCACCGGGACAGGGTTGGCCAACGTCCTGACTTTC
CDR3 length: 17
J gene: TRBJ2-6
V gene: TRBV7-9
D gene: TRBD1
clone size: .

CDR3 protein: CASSPSPGQGHTEAFF
CDR3 DNA: TGTGCCAGCAGTCCGTCCCCCGGACAGGGTCACACTGAAGCTTTCTTT
CDR3 length: 16
J gene: TRBJ1-1
V gene: TRBV28
D gene: TRBD1
clone size: .

CDR3 protein: CASSLGVPVEAFF
CDR3 DNA: TGCGCCAGCAGCTTGGGGGTCCCGGTGGAAGCTTTCTTT
CDR3 length: 13
J gene: TRBJ1-1
V gene: TRBV5-1
D gene: .
clone size: .

CDR3 protein: CASSQDPPQDNQPQHF
CDR3 DNA: TGCGCCAGCAGCCAAGATCCCCCTCAGGATAATCAGCCCCAGCATTTT
CDR3 length: 16
J gene: TRBJ1-5
V gene: TRBV4-1
D gene: .
clone size: many

CDR3 protein: CASNGGRANVLTF
CDR3 DNA: TGTGCCAGCAACGGGGGGCGGGCCAACGTCCTGACTTTC
CDR3 length: 13
J gene: TRBJ2-6
V gene: TRBV7-2
D gene: .
clone size: once

CDR3 protein: CASTPGDGGYTF
CDR3 DNA: TGTGCCAGCACCCCCGGGGACGGGGGCTACACCTTC
CDR3 length: 12
J gene: TRBJ1-2
V gene: TRBV12-3/TRBV12-4
D gene: .
clone size: many

CDR3 protein: CATSIIRRGGSSYEQYF
CDR3 DNA: TGTGCCACCAGCATAATCCGTCGCGGGGGGAGCTCCTACGAGCAGTACTTC
CDR3 length: 17
J gene: TRBJ2-7
V gene: TRBV15
D gene: TRBD2
clone size: many

CDR3 protein: CASSVGPQGLGETQYF
CDR3 DNA: TGTGCCAGCAGTGTAGGACCACAGGGGCTAGGAGAGACCCAGTACTTC
CDR3 length: 16
J gene: TRBJ2-5
V gene: TRBV12-3/TRBV12-4
D gene: TRBD1
clone size: .

CDR3 protein: CSARTGTGDKAFF
CDR3 DNA: TGCAGTGCTAGAACCGGGACAGGGGATAAAGCTTTCTTT
CDR3 length: 13
J gene: TRBJ1-1
V gene: TRBV20-1
D gene: TRBD1
clone size: .

CDR3 protein: CASSLDGQGGATEAFF
CDR3 DNA: TGTGCCAGCAGCTTGGACGGACAGGGAGGGGCAACTGAAGCTTTCTTT
CDR3 length: 16
J gene: TRBJ1-1
V gene: TRBV7-9
D gene: TRBD1
clone size: many

CDR3 protein: CSVEAGSSGANVLTF
CDR3 DNA: TGCAGCGTTGAGGCAGGGAGCTCTGGGGCCAACGTCCTGACTTTC
CDR3 length: 15
J gene: TRBJ2-6
V gene: TRBV29-1
D gene: .
clone size: .

CDR3 protein: CASSTAGEREQYF
CDR3 DNA: TGTGCCAGCAGCACGGCCGGGGAGAGGGAGCAGTACTTC
CDR3 length: 13
J gene: TRBJ2-7
V gene: TRBV7-9
D gene: .
clone size: .

CDR3 protein: CAISEPRDNQETQYF
CDR3 DNA: TGTGCCATCAGTGAGCCCCGGGACAACCAAGAGACCCAGTACTTC
CDR3 length: 15
J gene: TRBJ2-5
V gene: TRBV10-3
D gene: .
clone size: .

CDR3 protein: CAISESFSGRKETQYF
CDR3 DNA: TGTGCCATCAGTGAGTCTTTTAGCGGGAGGAAGGAGACCCAGTACTTC
CDR3 length: 16
J gene: TRBJ2-5
V gene: TRBV10-3
D gene: TRBD2
clone size: many

CDR3 protein: CSAPGHYQETQYF
CDR3 DNA: TGCAGTGCCCCGGGACATTACCAAGAGACCCAGTACTTC
CDR3 length: 13
J gene: TRBJ2-5
V gene: TRBV20-1
D gene: .
clone size: many

CDR3 protein: CASVKQDYTEAFF
CDR3 DNA: TGTGCCAGTGTTAAACAAGACTACACTGAAGCTTTCTTT
CDR3 length: 13
J gene: TRBJ1-1
V gene: TRBV19
D gene: .
clone size: many

CDR3 protein: CSVGPSGRRYEQYF
CDR3 DNA: TGCAGCGTGGGACCTAGCGGGAGGCGGTATGAGCAGTATTTT
CDR3 length: 14
J gene: TRBJ2-3
V gene: TRBV20-1
D gene: TRBD2
clone size: .

CDR3 protein: CASSGRGNTGSYEQYF
CDR3 DNA: TGTGCCAGCAGCGGACGGGGGAATACGGGGTCCTACGAGCAGTACTTC
CDR3 length: 16
J gene: TRBJ2-7
V gene: TRBV7-9
D gene: .
clone size: many

CDR3 protein: CASRWGWDRGNQPQHF
CDR3 DNA: TGTGCCAGTAGATGGGGATGGGACAGAGGGAATCAGCCCCAGCATTTT
CDR3 length: 16
J gene: TRBJ1-5
V gene: TRBV19
D gene: TRBD1
clone size: many

CDR3 protein: CASSFGPYEQYF
CDR3 DNA: TGTGCCAGCAGCTTTGGCCCTTACGAGCAGTACTTC
CDR3 length: 12
J gene: TRBJ2-7
V gene: TRBV5-8
D gene: .
clone size: many

CDR3 protein: CASRGADGEKLFF
CDR3 DNA: TGCGCCAGCAGGGGGGCAGATGGTGAAAAACTGTTTTTT
CDR3 length: 13
J gene: TRBJ1-4
V gene: TRBV5-1
D gene: .
clone size: many

CDR3 protein: CASVRDRGVSPLHF
CDR3 DNA: TGTGCCAGCGTACGGGACAGGGGTGTCTCACCCCTCCACTTT
CDR3 length: 14
J gene: TRBJ1-6
V gene: TRBV6-5
D gene: TRBD1
clone size: few

CDR3 protein: CASSLVTAGRGYTF
CDR3 DNA: TGTGCCAGCAGCTTGGTGACGGCCGGGAGGGGCTACACCTTC
CDR3 length: 14
J gene: TRBJ1-2
V gene: TRBV5-5
D gene: .
clone size: many

CDR3 protein: CASSQVRFYEQYF
CDR3 DNA: TGTGCCAGCAGCCAAGTTAGATTCTACGAGCAGTACTTC
CDR3 length: 13
J gene: TRBJ2-7
V gene: TRBV3-1
D gene: .
clone size: few

CDR3 protein: CATSDGGGVNTGELFF
CDR3 DNA: TGTGCCACCAGTGATGGGGGAGGGGTGAACACCGGGGAGCTGTTTTTT
CDR3 length: 16
J gene: TRBJ2-2
V gene: TRBV24-1
D gene: TRBD2
clone size: many

CDR3 protein: CASSELEYSPLHF
CDR3 DNA: TGTGCCAGCAGTGAATTGGAGTATTCACCCCTCCACTTT
CDR3 length: 13
J gene: TRBJ1-6
V gene: TRBV25-1
D gene: .
clone size: many

CDR3 protein: CASSFTPGTDSYEQYF
CDR3 DNA: TGTGCCAGCAGCTTTACCCCCGGGACAGACTCCTACGAGCAGTACTTC
CDR3 length: 16
J gene: TRBJ2-7
V gene: TRBV7-9
D gene: TRBD1
clone size: many

CDR3 protein: CAGGGNNEKLFF
CDR3 DNA: TGTGCCGGGGGAGGGAATAATGAAAAACTGTTTTTT
CDR3 length: 12
J gene: TRBJ1-4
V gene: TRBV11-2
D gene: .
clone size: .

CDR3 protein: CASSLVIQGREGYTF
CDR3 DNA: TGTGCCAGCAGTTTAGTCATCCAGGGGAGGGAAGGCTACACCTTC
CDR3 length: 15
J gene: TRBJ1-2
V gene: TRBV12-3/TRBV12-4
D gene: .
clone size: many

CDR3 protein: CASSSTGISYEQYF
CDR3 DNA: TGCGCCAGCAGCTCGACAGGGATCTCCTACGAGCAGTACTTC
CDR3 length: 14
J gene: TRBJ2-7
V gene: TRBV5-1
D gene: TRBD1
clone size: many

CDR3 protein: CASSWGGIPYEQYF
CDR3 DNA: TGTGCCAGCAGCTGGGGGGGAATCCCCTACGAGCAGTACTTC
CDR3 length: 14
J gene: TRBJ2-7
V gene: TRBV5-4
D gene: TRBD2
clone size: .

CDR3 protein: CSARVLAVGYF
CDR3 DNA: TGCAGTGCTAGAGTCCTAGCGGTTGGGTATTTT
CDR3 length: 11
J gene: TRBJ2-3
V gene: TRBV20-1
D gene: TRBD2
clone size: .

CDR3 protein: CASSLSRGVRTEAFF
CDR3 DNA: TGTGCCAGCAGTTTATCACGAGGGGTTAGGACTGAAGCTTTCTTT
CDR3 length: 15
J gene: TRBJ1-1
V gene: TRBV2
D gene: .
clone size: .

CDR3 protein: CSWGVQDTEAFF
CDR3 DNA: TGCAGCTGGGGGGTCCAGGACACTGAAGCTTTCTTT
CDR3 length: 12
J gene: TRBJ1-1
V gene: TRBV29-1
D gene: .
clone size: .

CDR3 protein: CASSFRTSGTINEQFF
CDR3 DNA: TGTGCCAGCAGCTTTCGGACTAGCGGAACCATCAATGAGCAGTTCTTC
CDR3 length: 16
J gene: TRBJ2-1
V gene: TRBV7-2
D gene: TRBD2
clone size: .

CDR3 protein: CASSLSRGASYEQYF
CDR3 DNA: TGTGCCAGCAGTTTATCCAGGGGGGCATCCTACGAGCAGTACTTC
CDR3 length: 15
J gene: TRBJ2-7
V gene: TRBV28
D gene: .
clone size: .

CDR3 protein: CASSAGITGELFF
CDR3 DNA: TGTGCCAGCAGCGCAGGGATCACCGGGGAGCTGTTTTTT
CDR3 length: 13
J gene: TRBJ2-2
V gene: TRBV5-4
D gene: .
clone size: many

CDR3 protein: CASSLDSSRPYEQYF
CDR3 DNA: TGTGCCAGCAGCCTGGACAGCTCAAGGCCCTACGAGCAGTACTTC
CDR3 length: 15
J gene: TRBJ2-7
V gene: TRBV7-3
D gene: .
clone size: .

CDR3 protein: CASSDQSRDSTQYNEQFF
CDR3 DNA: TGTGCCAGTAGTGACCAGTCCCGGGACAGTACGCAGTACAATGAGCAGTTCTTC
CDR3 length: 18
J gene: TRBJ2-1
V gene: TRBV19
D gene: TRBD1
clone size: .

CDR3 protein: CAWSVKSGDSNQPQHF
CDR3 DNA: TGTGCCTGGAGTGTAAAGTCAGGGGATAGCAATCAGCCCCAGCATTTT
CDR3 length: 16
J gene: TRBJ1-5
V gene: TRBV30
D gene: .
clone size: .

CDR3 protein: CASSTGTGNYEQYF
CDR3 DNA: TGTGCCAGCAGCACCGGGACAGGGAATTACGAGCAGTACTTC
CDR3 length: 14
J gene: TRBJ2-7
V gene: TRBV7-8
D gene: TRBD1
clone size: many

CDR3 protein: CSASTGEVRGYTF
CDR3 DNA: TGCAGCGCTTCGACAGGGGAGGTTCGGGGCTACACCTTC
CDR3 length: 13
J gene: TRBJ1-2
V gene: TRBV29-1
D gene: TRBD1
clone size: .

CDR3 protein: CASTDLTRGATNEKLFF
CDR3 DNA: TGTGCCAGCACCGACCTCACCAGGGGGGCAACTAATGAAAAACTGTTTTTT
CDR3 length: 17
J gene: TRBJ1-4
V gene: TRBV7-9
D gene: TRBD1
clone size: many

CDR3 protein: CASSIDLGGNTGELFF
CDR3 DNA: TGTGCCAGTAGTATAGATCTAGGTGGAAACACCGGGGAGCTGTTTTTT
CDR3 length: 16
J gene: TRBJ2-2
V gene: TRBV19
D gene: .
clone size: .

CDR3 protein: CSASRGTANTEAFF
CDR3 DNA: TGCAGTGCTAGTCGCGGGACCGCGAACACTGAAGCTTTCTTT
CDR3 length: 14
J gene: TRBJ1-1
V gene: TRBV20-1
D gene: .
clone size: many

CDR3 protein: CASRDRTGRDEAFF
CDR3 DNA: TGTGCCAGCAGAGACCGGACAGGGCGTGATGAAGCTTTCTTT
CDR3 length: 14
J gene: TRBJ1-1
V gene: TRBV2
D gene: TRBD1
clone size: .

CDR3 protein: CSAGTTTLGTGELFF
CDR3 DNA: TGCAGTGCTGGTACTACCACTCTGGGCACCGGGGAGCTGTTTTTT
CDR3 length: 15
J gene: TRBJ2-2
V gene: TRBV20-1
D gene: .
clone size: .

CDR3 protein: CASSTPTGGGTDTQYF
CDR3 DNA: TGTGCCAGCAGCACCCCGACAGGGGGAGGCACAGATACGCAGTATTTT
CDR3 length: 16
J gene: TRBJ2-3
V gene: TRBV7-2
D gene: TRBD1
clone size: .

CDR3 protein: CASSLAKANGEAFF
CDR3 DNA: TGCGCCAGCAGCTTGGCTAAGGCTAACGGTGAAGCTTTCTTT
CDR3 length: 14
J gene: TRBJ1-1
V gene: TRBV5-1
D gene: .
clone size: many

CDR3 protein: CSVGGDSNQPQHF
CDR3 DNA: TGCAGCGTTGGAGGGGATAGCAATCAGCCCCAGCATTTT
CDR3 length: 13
J gene: TRBJ1-5
V gene: TRBV29-1
D gene: .
clone size: many

CDR3 protein: CASSEGQKFYGYTF
CDR3 DNA: TGTGCCAGCAGTGAAGGACAGAAGTTCTATGGCTACACCTTC
CDR3 length: 14
J gene: TRBJ1-2
V gene: TRBV6-5
D gene: .
clone size: few